This TCR beta chain was recovered during a study of T cells after yellow fever vaccination. Making TCR cDNA involved 5'RACE template switching, which added UMIs and a universal primer site. One entry per CDR3 protein results from TCRdb running MiXCR on the 5' RACE reads. The sample holds more than 450,000 distinct CDR3 sequences, 21% seen once. Trimming took 5 bases from V and 5 from J, leaving 12 bases between them. This CDR3 spans 13 amino acids. This clonotype was seen ten or more times. The V gene is TRBV12-3 or TRBV12-4, the J gene TRBJ1-1, with D maybe TRBD1 (6 bases). This receptor was taken from a man between 18 and 29 years old who received the YFV17D yellow fever vaccine. This specimen was PBMCs, taken 21 days after the first yellow fever vaccination. The CDR3 sequence: CASSPDRRTEAFF. Written as DNA, the CDR3 is TGTGCCAGCAGTCCTGACAGGAGGACTGAAGCTTTCTTT.